This T cell receptor beta chain emerged from a study of cytomegalovirus exposure and HLA in healthy donors. Study-wide results and limits: Confirmation was obtained in vitro that a few CMV-associated chains are specific for CMV antigens. In a later analysis, HLA-C alleles had the fewest associated TCRs, DRB1 alleles the most.

CDR1 and CDR2 from the germline V gene are SGHRS and YFSETQ. J lost 2 bases, V lost 0 bases, and 10 bases had no gene match. This CDR3 contains 19 residues. Primers: 60 Vbeta forward and 13 Jbeta reverse. Some clones are missing from TCRdb's copy, which holds only in-frame ones; the method was immunoSEQ multiplex PCR. The sample lists 99,000 or so clones, 10% to 15% occurring once. As for this clone: As yet, its antigen is unknown.

The material sequenced was PBMCs. This clonotype originated in a man aged 40-49 years in good health and CMV-seropositive. This chain joins TRBV5-1 and TRBJ2-1; 11 bases match TRBD1. Here the CDR3 reads CASSLDRDRGTRTYNEQFF. The CDR3 DNA reads TGCGCCAGCAGCTTGGATCGGGACAGGGGGACAAGAACCTACAATGAGCAGTTCTTC.